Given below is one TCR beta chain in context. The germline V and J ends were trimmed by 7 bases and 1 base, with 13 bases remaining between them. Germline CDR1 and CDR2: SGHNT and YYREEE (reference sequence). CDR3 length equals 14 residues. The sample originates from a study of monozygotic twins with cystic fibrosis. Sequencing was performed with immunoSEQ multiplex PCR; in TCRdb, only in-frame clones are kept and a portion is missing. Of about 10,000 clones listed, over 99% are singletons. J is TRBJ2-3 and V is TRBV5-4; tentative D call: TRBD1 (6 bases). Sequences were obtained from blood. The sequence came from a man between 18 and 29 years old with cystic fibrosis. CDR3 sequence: CASFSNRGTDTQYF. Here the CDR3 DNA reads TGTGCCAGCTTCTCTAACAGGGGCACAGATACGCAGTATTTT.